Listed here are 3 T cell receptor beta chains from one sample, sequenced in a study of cytomegalovirus exposure and HLA in healthy donors. Libraries were prepared by immunoSEQ multiplex PCR; TCRdb keeps only in-frame clonotypes and omits some of them. The sample lists 350,000 or so clones, 86% occurring once. Sequenced input: PBMCs. The origin of the receptors is a young woman in good health and CMV-seronegative.

The rearrangement links TRBV28 to TRBJ2-7; a possible D gene is TRBD2 (5 bases). CDR3 length equals 13 residues. Germline CDR1 reads MDHEN; CDR2 reads SYDVKM. V was trimmed by 5 bases and J by 3 bases, leaving 11 bases between them. The CDR3, as DNA: TGTGCCAGCAGTGAGGGCCCCAGCTACGAGCAGTACTTC. This codes for CASSEGPSYEQYF. Full variable domain (rest looked up from reference TRBV28 and TRBJ2-7): DVKVTQSSRYLVKRTGEKVFLECVQDMDHENMFWYRQDPGLGLRLIYFSYDVKMKEKGDIPEGYSVSREKKERFSLILESASTNQTSMYLCASSEGPSYEQYFGPGTRLTVT.

The chain recombines TRBV6-6 with TRBJ1-5; a weak D match, TRBD1 (6 bases). The CDR3 is made up of 14 amino acids. With 3 bases removed from V and 7 bases from J, the gap between germline ends came to 13 bases. Germline V gene sequence: CDR1 MNHNY, CDR2 SVGAGI (reference sequence). The CDR3 reads CASSYGGALQPQHF. The DNA of the CDR3 is TGTGCCAGCAGTTATGGGGGGGCTTTGCAGCCCCAGCATTTT.

The CDR3 sequence: CASSPPGGGREQYF. As DNA, the CDR3 is TGTGCCAGCAGCCCTCCGGGGGGGGGCCGCGAGCAGTACTTC. The gene calls are TRBV6-5 and TRBJ2-7, with TRBD2 matching over 8 bases. V dropped 6 bases and J dropped 6; count of bases not matched to a gene: 10. Looked up from germline, CDR1 is MNHEY and CDR2 is SVGAGI. This CDR3 has 14 residues.